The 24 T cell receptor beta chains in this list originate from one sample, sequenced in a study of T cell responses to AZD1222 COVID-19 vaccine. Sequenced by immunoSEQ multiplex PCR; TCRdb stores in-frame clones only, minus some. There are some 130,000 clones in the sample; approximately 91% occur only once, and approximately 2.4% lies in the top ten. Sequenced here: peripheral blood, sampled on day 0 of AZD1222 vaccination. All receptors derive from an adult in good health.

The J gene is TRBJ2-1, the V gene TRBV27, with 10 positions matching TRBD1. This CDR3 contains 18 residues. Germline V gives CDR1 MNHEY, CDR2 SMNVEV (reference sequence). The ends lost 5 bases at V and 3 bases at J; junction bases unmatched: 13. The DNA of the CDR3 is TGTGCCAGCAGTCCCCTTTTAGGGGGACAGGGGTACTACAATGAGCAGTTCTTC. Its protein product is CASSPLLGGQGYYNEQFF.

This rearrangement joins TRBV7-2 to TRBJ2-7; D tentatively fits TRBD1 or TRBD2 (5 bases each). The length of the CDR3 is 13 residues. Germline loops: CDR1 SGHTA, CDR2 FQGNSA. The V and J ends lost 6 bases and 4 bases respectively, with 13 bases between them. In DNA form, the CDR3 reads TGTGCCAGCAGTCCTCTCTGGGGGTACGAGCAGTACTTC. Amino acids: CASSPLWGYEQYF.

This chain's CDR3 is CASSHASYEQYF. The CDR3, as DNA: TGTGCCAGCAGCCACGCCTCATACGAGCAGTACTTC. V and J are TRBV3-1 (or the pseudogene TRBV3-2) and TRBJ2-7, with unresolved D. The germline V gene has CDR1 LGHDT and CDR2 YNNKEL (reference sequence). This CDR3 spans 12 amino acids. Trimming took off 3 bases at V and 4 bases at J, with 7 bases between the two ends.

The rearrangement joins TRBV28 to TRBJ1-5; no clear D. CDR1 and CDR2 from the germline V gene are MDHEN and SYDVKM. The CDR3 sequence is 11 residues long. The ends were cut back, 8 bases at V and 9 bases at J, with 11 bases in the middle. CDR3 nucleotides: TGTGCCAGCGCCGACCTCGGGCCCCAGCATTTT. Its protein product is CASADLGPQHF.

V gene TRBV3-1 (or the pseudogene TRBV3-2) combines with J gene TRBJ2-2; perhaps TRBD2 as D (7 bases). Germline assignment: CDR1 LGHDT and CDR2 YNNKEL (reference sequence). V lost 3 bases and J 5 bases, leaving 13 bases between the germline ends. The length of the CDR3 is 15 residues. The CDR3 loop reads CASSHGGLRTGELFF. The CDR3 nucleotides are TGTGCCAGCAGCCACGGGGGGCTAAGAACCGGGGAGCTGTTTTTT.

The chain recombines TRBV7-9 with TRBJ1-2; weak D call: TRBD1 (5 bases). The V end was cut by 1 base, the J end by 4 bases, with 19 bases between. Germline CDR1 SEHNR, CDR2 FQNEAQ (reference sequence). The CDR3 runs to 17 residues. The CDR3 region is CASSLGRRGEPSYGYTF. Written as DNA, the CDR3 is TGTGCCAGCAGCTTAGGCAGACGGGGGGAACCGTCCTATGGCTACACCTTC. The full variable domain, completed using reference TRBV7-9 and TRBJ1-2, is DTGVSQNPRHKITKRGQNVTFRCDPISEHNRLYWYRQTLGQGPEFLTYFQNEAQLEKSRLLSDRFSAERPKGSFSTLEIQRTEQGDSAMYLCASSLGRRGEPSYGYTFGSGTRLTVV.

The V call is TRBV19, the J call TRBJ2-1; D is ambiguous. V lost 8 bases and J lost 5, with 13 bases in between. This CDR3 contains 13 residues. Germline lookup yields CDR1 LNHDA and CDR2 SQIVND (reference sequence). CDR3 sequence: CASGISNHNEQFF. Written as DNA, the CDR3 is TGTGCCAGTGGGATTAGCAACCACAATGAGCAGTTCTTC.

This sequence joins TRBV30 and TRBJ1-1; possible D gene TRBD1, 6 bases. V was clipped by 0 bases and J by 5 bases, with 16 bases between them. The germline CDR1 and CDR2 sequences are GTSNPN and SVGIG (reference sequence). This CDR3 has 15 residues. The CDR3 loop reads CAWSVTLGARTEAFF. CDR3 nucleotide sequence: TGTGCCTGGAGTGTAACTCTGGGGGCGAGAACTGAAGCTTTCTTT. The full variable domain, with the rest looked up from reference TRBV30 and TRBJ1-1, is SQTIHQWPATLVQPVGSPLSLECTVEGTSNPNLYWYRQAAGRGLQLLFYSVGIGQISSEVPQNLSASRPQDRQFILSSKKLLLSDSGFYLCAWSVTLGARTEAFFGQGTRLTVV.

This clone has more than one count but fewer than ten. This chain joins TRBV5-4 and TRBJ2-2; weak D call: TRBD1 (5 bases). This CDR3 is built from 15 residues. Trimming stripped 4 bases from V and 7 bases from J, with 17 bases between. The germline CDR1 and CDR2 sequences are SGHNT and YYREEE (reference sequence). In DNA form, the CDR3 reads TGTGCCAGCAGCACCTTTGGGGCTAGTGGCGGGGAGCTGTTTTTT. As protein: CASSTFGASGGELFF.

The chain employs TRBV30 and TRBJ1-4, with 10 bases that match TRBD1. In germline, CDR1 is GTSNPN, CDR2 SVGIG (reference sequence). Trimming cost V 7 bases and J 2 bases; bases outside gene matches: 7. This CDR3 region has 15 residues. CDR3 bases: TGTGCCTCTCAGGACAGGGGGAGGACTAATGAAAAACTGTTTTTT. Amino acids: CASQDRGRTNEKLFF.

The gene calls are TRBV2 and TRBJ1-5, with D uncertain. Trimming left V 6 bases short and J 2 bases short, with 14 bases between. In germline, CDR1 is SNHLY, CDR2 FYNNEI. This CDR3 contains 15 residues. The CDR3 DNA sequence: TGTGCCAGCAGCGAACAGATCTCGGGCAATCAGCCCCAGCATTTT. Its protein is CASSEQISGNQPQHF.

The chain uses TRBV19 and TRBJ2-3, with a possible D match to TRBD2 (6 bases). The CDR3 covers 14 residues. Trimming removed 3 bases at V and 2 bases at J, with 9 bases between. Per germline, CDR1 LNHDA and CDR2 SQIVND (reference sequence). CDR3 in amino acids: CASSIGGATDTQYF. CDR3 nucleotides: TGTGCCAGTAGTATTGGCGGGGCCACAGATACGCAGTATTTT.

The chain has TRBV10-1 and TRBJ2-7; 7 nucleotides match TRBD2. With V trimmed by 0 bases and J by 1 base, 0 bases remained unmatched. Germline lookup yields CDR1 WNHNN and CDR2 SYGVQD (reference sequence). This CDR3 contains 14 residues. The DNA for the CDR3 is TGCGCCAGCAGTGAGTCGGGAGGGTCCTACGAGCAGTACTTC. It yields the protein CASSESGGSYEQYF.

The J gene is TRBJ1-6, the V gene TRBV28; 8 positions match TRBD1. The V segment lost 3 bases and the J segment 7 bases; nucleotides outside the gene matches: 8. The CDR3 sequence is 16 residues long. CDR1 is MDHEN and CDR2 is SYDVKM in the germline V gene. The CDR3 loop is CASSFRTGMRNSPLHF. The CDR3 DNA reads TGTGCCAGCAGTTTCCGGACAGGGATGAGAAATTCACCCCTCCACTTT.

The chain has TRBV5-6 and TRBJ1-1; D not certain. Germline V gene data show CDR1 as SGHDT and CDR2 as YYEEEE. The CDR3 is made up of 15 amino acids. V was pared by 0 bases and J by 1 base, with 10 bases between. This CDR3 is CASSLVTDPNTEAFF. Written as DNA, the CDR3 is TGTGCCAGCAGCTTGGTAACTGATCCGAACACTGAAGCTTTCTTT.

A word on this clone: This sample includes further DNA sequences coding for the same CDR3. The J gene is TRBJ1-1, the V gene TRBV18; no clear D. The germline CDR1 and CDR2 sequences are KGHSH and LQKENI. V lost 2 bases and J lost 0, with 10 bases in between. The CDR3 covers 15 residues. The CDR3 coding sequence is TGTGCCAGCTCACCAGGGCAGACTATGAACACTGAAGCTTTCTTT. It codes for CASSPGQTMNTEAFF.

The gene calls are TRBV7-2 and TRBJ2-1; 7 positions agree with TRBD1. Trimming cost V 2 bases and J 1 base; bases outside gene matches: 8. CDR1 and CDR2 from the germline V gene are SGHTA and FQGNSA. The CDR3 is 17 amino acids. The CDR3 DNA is TGTGCCAGCAGCTTATTTTCCCCGGGACAGTCCTACAATGAGCAGTTCTTC. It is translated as CASSLFSPGQSYNEQFF.

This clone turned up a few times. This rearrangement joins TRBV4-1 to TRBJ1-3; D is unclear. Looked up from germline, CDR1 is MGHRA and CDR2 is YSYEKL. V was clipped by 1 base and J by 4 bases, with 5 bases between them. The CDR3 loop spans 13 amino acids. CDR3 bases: TGCGCCAGCAGCCAAGGGTCCGGAAACACCATATATTTT. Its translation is CASSQGSGNTIYF.

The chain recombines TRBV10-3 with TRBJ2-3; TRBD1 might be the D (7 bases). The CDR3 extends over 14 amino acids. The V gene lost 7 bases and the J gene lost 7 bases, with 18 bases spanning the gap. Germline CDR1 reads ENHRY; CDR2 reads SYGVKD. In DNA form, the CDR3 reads TGTGCCATCAAAGAAGGAGGGGGCTTGAATACGCAGTATTTT. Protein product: CAIKEGGGLNTQYF.

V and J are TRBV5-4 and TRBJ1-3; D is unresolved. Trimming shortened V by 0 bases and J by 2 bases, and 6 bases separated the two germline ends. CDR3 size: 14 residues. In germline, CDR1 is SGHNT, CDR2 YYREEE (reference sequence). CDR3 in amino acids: CASSLDVTGNTIYF. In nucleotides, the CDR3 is TGTGCCAGCAGCTTGGACGTTACTGGAAACACCATATATTTT.

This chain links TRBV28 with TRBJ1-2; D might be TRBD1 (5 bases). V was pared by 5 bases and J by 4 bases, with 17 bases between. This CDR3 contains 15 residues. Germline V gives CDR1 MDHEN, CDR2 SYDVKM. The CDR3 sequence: CASSQGRQDPYGYTF. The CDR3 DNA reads TGTGCCAGCAGTCAGGGCCGCCAAGACCCCTATGGCTACACCTTC.

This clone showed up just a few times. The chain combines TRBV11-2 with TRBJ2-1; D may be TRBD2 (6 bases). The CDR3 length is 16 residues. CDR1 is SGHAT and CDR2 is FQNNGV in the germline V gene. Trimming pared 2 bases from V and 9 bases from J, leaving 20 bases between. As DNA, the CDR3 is TGTGCCAGCAGCTTAATAGCGGCGGAGAACATAGGTGAGCAGTTCTTC. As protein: CASSLIAAENIGEQFF.

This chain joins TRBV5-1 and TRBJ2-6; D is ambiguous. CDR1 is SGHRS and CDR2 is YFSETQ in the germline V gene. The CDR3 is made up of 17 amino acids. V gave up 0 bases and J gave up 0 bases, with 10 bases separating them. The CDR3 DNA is TGCGCCAGCAGCTTGGCCGGCGGCTACTCTGGGGCCAACGTCCTGACTTTC. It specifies CASSLAGGYSGANVLTF.

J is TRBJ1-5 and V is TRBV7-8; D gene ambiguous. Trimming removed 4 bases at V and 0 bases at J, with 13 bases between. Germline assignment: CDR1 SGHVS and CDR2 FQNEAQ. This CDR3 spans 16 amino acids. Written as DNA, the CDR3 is TGTGCCAGCAGCTGGCGGACTGTATCTAGCAATCAGCCCCAGCATTTT. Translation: CASSWRTVSSNQPQHF.